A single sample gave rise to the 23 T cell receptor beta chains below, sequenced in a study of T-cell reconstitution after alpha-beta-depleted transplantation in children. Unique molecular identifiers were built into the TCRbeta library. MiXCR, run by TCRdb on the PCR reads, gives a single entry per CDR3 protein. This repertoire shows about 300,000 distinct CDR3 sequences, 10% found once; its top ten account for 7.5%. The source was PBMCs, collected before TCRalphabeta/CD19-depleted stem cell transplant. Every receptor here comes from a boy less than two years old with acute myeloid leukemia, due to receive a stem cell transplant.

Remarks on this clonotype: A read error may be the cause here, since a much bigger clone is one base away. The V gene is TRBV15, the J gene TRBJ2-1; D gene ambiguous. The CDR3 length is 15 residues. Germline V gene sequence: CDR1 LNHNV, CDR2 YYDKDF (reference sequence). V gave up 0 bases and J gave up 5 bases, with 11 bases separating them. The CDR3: CATSRDRTENNEQFF. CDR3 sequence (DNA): TGTGCCACCAGCAGAGATCGGACGGAGAACAATGAGCAGTTCTTC.

CDR3 DNA: TGTGCCAGCAGCTCCCTCACATGGGGCAGGGCCCGGGGGACCCAGTACTTC. It translates to CASSSLTWGRARGTQYF. This chain uses TRBV7-2 with TRBJ2-5; D tentatively reads TRBD1 or TRBD2 (5 bases each). CDR3 length: 17 amino acids. The V gene lost 4 bases and the J gene lost 7 bases, with 25 bases spanning the gap. The germline CDR1 and CDR2 sequences are SGHTA and FQGNSA.

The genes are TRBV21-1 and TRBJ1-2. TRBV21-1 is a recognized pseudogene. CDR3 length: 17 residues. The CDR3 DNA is TGTGCCAGCAGCAAACGACGGGTTCAGGTAACCATCTATGGCTACACCTTC. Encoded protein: CASSKRRVQVTIYGYTF.

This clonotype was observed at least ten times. The CDR3 nucleotides are TGTGCTAGTGGTTCCACGGCGGGGGGACAAGAGACCCAGTACTTC. Translating it yields CASGSTAGGQETQYF. The chain has TRBV12-5 and TRBJ2-5; TRBD2 matches 8 bases. This CDR3 has 15 residues. Germline V CDR1 and CDR2: LGHNT, FRNRAP. The junction had 6 bases not matched to a gene; V was cut back by 4 bases and J by 2 bases.

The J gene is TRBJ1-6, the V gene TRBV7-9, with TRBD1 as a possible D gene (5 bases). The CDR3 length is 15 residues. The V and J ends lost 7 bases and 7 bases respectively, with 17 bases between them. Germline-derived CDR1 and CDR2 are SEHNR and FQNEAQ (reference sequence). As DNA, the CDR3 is TGTGCCAGCAAGAGTACCGGCAGGGTGAATTCACCCCTCCACTTT. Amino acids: CASKSTGRVNSPLHF. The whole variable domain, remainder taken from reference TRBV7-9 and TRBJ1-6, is DTGVSQNPRHKITKRGQNVTFRCDPISEHNRLYWYRQTLGQGPEFLTYFQNEAQLEKSRLLSDRFSAERPKGSFSTLEIQRTEQGDSAMYLCASKSTGRVNSPLHFGNGTRLTVT.

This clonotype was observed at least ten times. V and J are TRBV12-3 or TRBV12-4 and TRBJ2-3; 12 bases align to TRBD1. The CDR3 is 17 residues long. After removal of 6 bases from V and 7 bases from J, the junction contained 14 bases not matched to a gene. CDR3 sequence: CASSPTSGTGGGNTQYF. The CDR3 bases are TGTGCCAGCAGCCCAACCAGTGGGACAGGGGGCGGCAATACGCAGTATTTT.

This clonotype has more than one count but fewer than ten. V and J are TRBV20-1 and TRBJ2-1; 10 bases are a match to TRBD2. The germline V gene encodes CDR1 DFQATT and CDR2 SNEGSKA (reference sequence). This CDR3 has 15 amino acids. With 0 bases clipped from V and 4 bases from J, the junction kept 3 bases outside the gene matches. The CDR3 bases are TGCAGTGCTAGAGACCTAGCGGGGGTATACAATGAGCAGTTCTTC. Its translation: CSARDLAGVYNEQFF.

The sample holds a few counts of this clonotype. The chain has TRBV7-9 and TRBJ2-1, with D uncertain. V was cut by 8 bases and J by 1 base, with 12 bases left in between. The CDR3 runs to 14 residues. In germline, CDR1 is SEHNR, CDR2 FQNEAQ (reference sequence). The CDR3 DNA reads TGTGCCAGCCTTTTATCTCCTTCCTACAATGAGCAGTTCTTC. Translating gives CASLLSPSYNEQFF.

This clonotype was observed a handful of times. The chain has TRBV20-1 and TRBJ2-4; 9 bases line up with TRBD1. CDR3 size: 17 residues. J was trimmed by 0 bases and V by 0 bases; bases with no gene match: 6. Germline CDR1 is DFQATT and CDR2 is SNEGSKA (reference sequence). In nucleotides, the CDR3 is TGCAGTGCTAGAGAACCACAGGGGGCTAGAGCCAAAAACATTCAGTACTTC. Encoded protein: CSAREPQGARAKNIQYF.

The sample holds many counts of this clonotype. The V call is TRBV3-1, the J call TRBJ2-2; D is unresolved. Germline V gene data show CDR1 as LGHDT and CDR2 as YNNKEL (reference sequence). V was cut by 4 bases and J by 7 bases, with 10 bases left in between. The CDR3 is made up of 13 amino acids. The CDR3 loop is CASSRGVGGELFF. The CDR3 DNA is TGTGCCAGCAGCCGAGGCGTCGGCGGGGAGCTGTTTTTT.

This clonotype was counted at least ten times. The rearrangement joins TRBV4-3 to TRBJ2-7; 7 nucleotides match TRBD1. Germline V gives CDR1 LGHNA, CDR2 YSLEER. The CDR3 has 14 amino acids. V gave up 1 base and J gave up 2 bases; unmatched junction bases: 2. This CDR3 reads CASSQGQGAYEQYF. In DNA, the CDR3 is TGCGCCAGCAGCCAAGGGCAGGGGGCCTACGAGCAGTACTTC.

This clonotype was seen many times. CDR3 sequence reads: CASSLTGLTDNSPLHF. For the CDR3, the DNA is TGCGCCAGCAGCTTGACAGGGTTAACGGATAATTCACCCCTCCACTTT. This chain links TRBV5-1 with TRBJ1-6; D is perhaps TRBD1 (6 bases). The CDR3 runs to 16 residues. Germline-derived CDR1 and CDR2 are SGHRS and YFSETQ. The ends were cut back, 1 base at V and 5 bases at J, with 13 bases in the middle.

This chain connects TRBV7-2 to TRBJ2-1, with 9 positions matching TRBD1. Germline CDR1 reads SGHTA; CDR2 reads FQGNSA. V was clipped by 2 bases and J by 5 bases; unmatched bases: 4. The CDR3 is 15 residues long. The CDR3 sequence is CASSLRGDRDNEQFF. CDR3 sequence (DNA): TGTGCCAGCAGCTTAAGGGGGGACAGGGACAATGAGCAGTTCTTC.

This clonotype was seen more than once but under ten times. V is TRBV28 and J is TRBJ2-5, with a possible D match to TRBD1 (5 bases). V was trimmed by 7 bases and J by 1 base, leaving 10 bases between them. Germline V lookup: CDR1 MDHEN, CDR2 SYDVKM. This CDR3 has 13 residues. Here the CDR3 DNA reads TGTGCCAGCACCAAGACAGCCCAAGAGACCCAGTACTTC. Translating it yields CASTKTAQETQYF.

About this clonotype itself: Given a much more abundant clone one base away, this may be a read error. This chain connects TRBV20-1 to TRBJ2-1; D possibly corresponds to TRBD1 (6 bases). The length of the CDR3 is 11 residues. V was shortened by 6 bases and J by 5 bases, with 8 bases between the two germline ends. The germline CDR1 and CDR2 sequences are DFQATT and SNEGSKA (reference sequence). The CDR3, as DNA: TGCAGTGCCAGGGGCGACAATGAGCAGTTCTTC. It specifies CSARGDNEQFF.

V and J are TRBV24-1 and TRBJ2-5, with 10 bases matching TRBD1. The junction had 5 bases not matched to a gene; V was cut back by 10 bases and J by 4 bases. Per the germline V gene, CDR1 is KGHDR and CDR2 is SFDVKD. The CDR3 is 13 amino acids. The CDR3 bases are TGTGCCACGACAGGGGGCCGGGGAGAGACCCAGTACTTC. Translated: CATTGGRGETQYF.

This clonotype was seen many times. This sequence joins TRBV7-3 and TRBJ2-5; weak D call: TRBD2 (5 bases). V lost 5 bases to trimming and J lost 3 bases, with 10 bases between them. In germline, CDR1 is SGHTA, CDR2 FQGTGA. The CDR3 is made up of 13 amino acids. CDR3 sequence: CASSLSGKETQYF. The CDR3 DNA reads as TGTGCCAGCAGCCTCTCCGGGAAAGAGACCCAGTACTTC.

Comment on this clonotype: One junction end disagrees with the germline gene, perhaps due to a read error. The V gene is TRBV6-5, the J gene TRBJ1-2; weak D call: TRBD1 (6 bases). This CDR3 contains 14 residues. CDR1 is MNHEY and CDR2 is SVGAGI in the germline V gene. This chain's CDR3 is CASSYIQGSYGYAF. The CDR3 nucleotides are TGTGCCAGCAGTTATATCCAGGGGAGCTATGGCTACGCCTTC.

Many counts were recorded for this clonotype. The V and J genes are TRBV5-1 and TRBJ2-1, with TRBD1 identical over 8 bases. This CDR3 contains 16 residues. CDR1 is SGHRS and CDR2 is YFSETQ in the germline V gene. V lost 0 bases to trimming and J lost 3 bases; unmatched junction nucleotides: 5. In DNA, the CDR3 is TGCGCCAGCAGCTTGGACGGAGGACAGGGCTACAATGAGCAGTTCTTC. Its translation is CASSLDGGQGYNEQFF. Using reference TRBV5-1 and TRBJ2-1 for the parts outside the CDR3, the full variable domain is KAGVTQTPRYLIKTRGQQVTLSCSPISGHRSVSWYQQTPGQGLQFLFEYFSETQRNKGNFPGRFSGRQFSNSRSEMNVSTLELGDSALYLCASSLDGGQGYNEQFFGPGTRLTVL.

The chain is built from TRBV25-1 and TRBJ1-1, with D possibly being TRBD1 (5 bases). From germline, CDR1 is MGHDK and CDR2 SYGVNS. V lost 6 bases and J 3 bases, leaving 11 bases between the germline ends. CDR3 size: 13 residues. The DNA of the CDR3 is TGTGCCAGCAGCGCACAGGCTTACACTGAAGCTTTCTTT. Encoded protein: CASSAQAYTEAFF.

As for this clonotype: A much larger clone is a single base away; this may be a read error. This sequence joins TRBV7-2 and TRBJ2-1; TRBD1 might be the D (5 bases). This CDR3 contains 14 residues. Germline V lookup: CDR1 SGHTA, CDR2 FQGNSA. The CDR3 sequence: CVSTGRLLRDEQFF. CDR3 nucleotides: TGTGTCAGCACCGGGCGGCTACTCAGGGATGAGCAGTTCTTC.

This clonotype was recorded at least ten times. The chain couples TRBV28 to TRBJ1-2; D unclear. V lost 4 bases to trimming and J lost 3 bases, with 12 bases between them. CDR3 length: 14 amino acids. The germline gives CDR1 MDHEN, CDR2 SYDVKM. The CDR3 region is CASSSSGWDYGYTF. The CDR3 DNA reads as TGTGCCAGCAGTTCATCCGGTTGGGACTATGGCTACACCTTC.

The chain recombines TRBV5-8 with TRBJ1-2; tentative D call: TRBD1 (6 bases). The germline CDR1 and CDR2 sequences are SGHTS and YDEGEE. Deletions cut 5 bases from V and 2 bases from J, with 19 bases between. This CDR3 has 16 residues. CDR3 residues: CASRKDTGKFNYGYTF. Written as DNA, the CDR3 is TGTGCCAGCAGGAAGGACACAGGGAAATTCAACTATGGCTACACCTTC. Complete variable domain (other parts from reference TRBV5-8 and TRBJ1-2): EAGVTQSPTHLIKTRGQQATLRCSPISGHTSVYWYQQALGLGLQFLLWYDEGEERNRGNFPPRFSGRQFPNYSSELNVNALELEDSALYLCASRKDTGKFNYGYTFGSGTRLTVV.